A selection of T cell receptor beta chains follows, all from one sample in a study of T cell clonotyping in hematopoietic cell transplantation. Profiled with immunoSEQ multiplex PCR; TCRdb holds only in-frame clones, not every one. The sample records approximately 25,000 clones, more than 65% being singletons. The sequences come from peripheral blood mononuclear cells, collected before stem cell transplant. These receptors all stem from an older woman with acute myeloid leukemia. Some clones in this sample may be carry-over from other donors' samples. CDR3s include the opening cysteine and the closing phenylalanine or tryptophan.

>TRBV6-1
CASSGTASYEQYF
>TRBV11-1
CASSQGQTTEAFF
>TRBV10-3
CATNGDSYTGELFF
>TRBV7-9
CASSLRGQGGNSPLHF
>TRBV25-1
CASSEYGQGRTQYF
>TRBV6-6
CASSFGTSANSPLHF
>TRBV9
CASSVSGMFNTGELFF
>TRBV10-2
CASSEPPANTEAFF
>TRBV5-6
CASSLPRQGVNYGYTF
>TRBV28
CASSLGTSGFLAGELFF
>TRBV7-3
CASSLKETQYF
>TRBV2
CASRLDGYNQPQHF
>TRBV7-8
CASSLRGTQPNQPQHF
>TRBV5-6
CASSPRLGGEKLFF
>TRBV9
CASSPRLAGRVTGELFF
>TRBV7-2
CASSQYTSYEQYF
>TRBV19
CASSIGPGGANNQPQHF
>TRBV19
CASSRTSDTGELFF
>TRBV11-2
CASSQRDNLRTGELFF
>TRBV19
CASSKPNPGALGSPLHF
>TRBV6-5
CASSSTEDYGYTF
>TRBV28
CGAAFGDTEAFF